The clone carrying this T cell receptor beta chain appeared a few times. A library of TCRbeta sequences, prepared with unique molecular identifiers, was generated. MiXCR, applied by TCRdb to the PCR reads, yields one record per CDR3 protein. The table records roughly 400,000 distinct CDR3 sequences, about a fifth of them present only once. The data were taken from a study of T-cell reconstitution after alpha-beta-depleted transplantation in children. V was clipped by 7 bases and J by 4 bases, with 14 bases between them. Per germline, CDR1 MNHNY and CDR2 SVGAGI (reference sequence). CDR3 length: 13 amino acids.

The source is a human donor who donated a stem cell graft to a child with acute myeloid leukemia. The chain employs TRBV6-6 and TRBJ2-7; no definite D call. The sample here was PBMCs from the stem cell graft donor, taken from the stem cell graft. The CDR3 DNA follows: TGTGCCAGCAATACCGGAGTGGATTACGAGCAGTACTTC. Amino acid sequence: CASNTGVDYEQYF.